Listed below are T cell receptor beta chains from one sample, sequenced in a study of T cell changes during pregnancy in multiple sclerosis. Libraries were prepared by immunoSEQ multiplex PCR; TCRdb keeps only in-frame clonotypes and omits some of them. The sample records about 40,000 clones, roughly nine tenths being singletons. The input for sequencing was CD4+ T cells from peripheral blood mononuclear cells, taken before pregnancy. These receptors all stem from a female donor with multiple sclerosis, enrolled in a pregnancy study. Each CDR3 is given with its conserved first and last residue. Each record gives: V gene, clone size, J gene, D gene, CDR3 DNA, CDR3 protein. D genes are given only for firm matches. Not all rows give a size; the values are once, few, many and, for expanded clones, a class.

v_call: TRBV5-1
clone_size: few
j_call: TRBJ2-1
d_call: -
cdr3_nt: TGCGCCAGCAGCTTGGCACTAGTCGTCCACAATGAGCAGTTCTTC
cdr3_aa: CASSLALVVHNEQFF

v_call: TRBV7-9
clone_size: -
j_call: TRBJ1-2
d_call: -
cdr3_nt: TGTGCCAGCAGCTTTGAGGGAGTTATTGGCTACACCTTC
cdr3_aa: CASSFEGVIGYTF

v_call: TRBV29-1
clone_size: -
j_call: TRBJ2-1
d_call: TRBD2
cdr3_nt: TGCAGCGTTGGCAAACTGGGACTAGCGGGCTCCTACAATGAGCAGTTCTTC
cdr3_aa: CSVGKLGLAGSYNEQFF

v_call: TRBV6-1
clone_size: few
j_call: TRBJ2-2
d_call: -
cdr3_nt: TGTGCCATTAGGACTACCGGGGAGCTGTTTTTT
cdr3_aa: CAIRTTGELFF

v_call: TRBV7-9
clone_size: -
j_call: TRBJ2-3
d_call: TRBD2
cdr3_nt: TGTGCCAGCAGCTATGGCCTTAGCGGGAGGTGGTCTAGCACAGATACGCAGTATTTT
cdr3_aa: CASSYGLSGRWSSTDTQYF

v_call: TRBV29-1
clone_size: -
j_call: TRBJ1-1
d_call: -
cdr3_nt: TGCAGCGCCCTGACAGATGCGAACACTGAAGCTTTCTTT
cdr3_aa: CSALTDANTEAFF

v_call: TRBV9
clone_size: -
j_call: TRBJ2-3
d_call: TRBD2
cdr3_nt: TGTGCCAGCAGCGTAGAGGCTAGCGGGATGGGGGGTACGCAGTATTTT
cdr3_aa: CASSVEASGMGGTQYF

v_call: TRBV30
clone_size: -
j_call: TRBJ2-7
d_call: -
cdr3_nt: TGTGCCTGGAGTGCCGTCTCCTACGAGCAGTACTTC
cdr3_aa: CAWSAVSYEQYF

v_call: TRBV5-4
clone_size: -
j_call: TRBJ1-2
d_call: -
cdr3_nt: TGTGCCAGCAGCTTGGGAGTAACAGGGCTGGGTGGCTACACCTTC
cdr3_aa: CASSLGVTGLGGYTF

v_call: TRBV20-1
clone_size: -
j_call: TRBJ2-3
d_call: -
cdr3_nt: TGCAGTGCTCCGGATACGCAGTATTTT
cdr3_aa: CSAPDTQYF

v_call: TRBV7-2
clone_size: -
j_call: TRBJ1-2
d_call: TRBD1
cdr3_nt: TGTGCCAGCAGCCTGACAGGGGGCGGGTCTCTTGGCTACACCTTC
cdr3_aa: CASSLTGGGSLGYTF

v_call: TRBV7-2
clone_size: few
j_call: TRBJ2-6
d_call: TRBD2
cdr3_nt: TGTGCCAGCAGCTGGACTAGCGGGAGGGCCGCTGGGGCCAACGTCCTGACTTTC
cdr3_aa: CASSWTSGRAAGANVLTF

v_call: TRBV19
clone_size: -
j_call: TRBJ2-2
d_call: TRBD2
cdr3_nt: TGTGCCAGTAGTATAGCCCCCTTATTAGCGGGAGCGAACACCGGGGAGCTGTTTTTT
cdr3_aa: CASSIAPLLAGANTGELFF

v_call: TRBV5-6
clone_size: -
j_call: TRBJ2-6
d_call: -
cdr3_nt: TGTGCCAGCAGCCACATACAGGGAGTGACTGGGGCCAACGTCCTGACTTTC
cdr3_aa: CASSHIQGVTGANVLTF

v_call: TRBV18
clone_size: -
j_call: TRBJ1-1
d_call: -
cdr3_nt: TGTGCCAGCTCACCACGACTAACCATGGAGGGAGACACTGAAGCTTTCTTT
cdr3_aa: CASSPRLTMEGDTEAFF

v_call: TRBV6-5
clone_size: -
j_call: TRBJ1-5
d_call: -
cdr3_nt: TGTGCCAGCAGTGGAGGGACGGCGAGCAATCAGCCCCAGCATTTT
cdr3_aa: CASSGGTASNQPQHF